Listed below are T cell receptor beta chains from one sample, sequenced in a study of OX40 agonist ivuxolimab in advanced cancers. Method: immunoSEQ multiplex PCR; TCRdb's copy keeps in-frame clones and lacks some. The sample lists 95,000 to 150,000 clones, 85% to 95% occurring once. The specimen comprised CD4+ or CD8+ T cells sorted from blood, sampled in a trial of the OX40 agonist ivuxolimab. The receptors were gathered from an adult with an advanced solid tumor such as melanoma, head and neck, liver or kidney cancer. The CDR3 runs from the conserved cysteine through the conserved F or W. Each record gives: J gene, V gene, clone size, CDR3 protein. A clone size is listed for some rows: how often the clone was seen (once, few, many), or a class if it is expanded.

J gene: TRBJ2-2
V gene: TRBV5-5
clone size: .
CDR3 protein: CASSLTGVNTGELFF

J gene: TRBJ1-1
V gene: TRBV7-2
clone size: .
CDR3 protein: CASSLDGLGGKTEAFF

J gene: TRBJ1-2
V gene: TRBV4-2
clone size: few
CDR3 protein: CASSQDLTGGGKFGYTF

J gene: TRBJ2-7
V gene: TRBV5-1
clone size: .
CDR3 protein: CASSTGTGEAYEQYF

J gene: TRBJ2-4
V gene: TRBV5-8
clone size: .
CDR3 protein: CASSLKGEGSIQYF

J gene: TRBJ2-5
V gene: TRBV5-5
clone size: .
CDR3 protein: CASSLGQVGETQYF

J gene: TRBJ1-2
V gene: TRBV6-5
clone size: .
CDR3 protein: CASSYGTPSGCGYTF

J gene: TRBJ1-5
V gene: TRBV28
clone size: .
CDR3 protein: CASSFGVYQPQHF

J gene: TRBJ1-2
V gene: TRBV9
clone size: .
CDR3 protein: CASSEGQGANYGYTF

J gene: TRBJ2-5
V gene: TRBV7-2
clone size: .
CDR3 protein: CASSLSIRETQYF

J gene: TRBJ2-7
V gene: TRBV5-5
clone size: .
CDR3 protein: CASSLIGNSYEQYF

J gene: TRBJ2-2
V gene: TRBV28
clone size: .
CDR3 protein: CASSLYSRATNTGELFF

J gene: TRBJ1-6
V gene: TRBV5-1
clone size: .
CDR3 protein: CASSLDPLGGSSYNSPLHF

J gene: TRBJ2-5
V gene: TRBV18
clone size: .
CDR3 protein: CASSPPERQETQYF

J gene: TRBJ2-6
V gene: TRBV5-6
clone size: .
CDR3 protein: CASSHRRALSGANVLTF

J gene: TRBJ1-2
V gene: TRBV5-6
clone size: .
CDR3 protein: CASSLGGRNYGYTF

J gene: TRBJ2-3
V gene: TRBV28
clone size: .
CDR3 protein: CASRPRQGGPTDTQYF

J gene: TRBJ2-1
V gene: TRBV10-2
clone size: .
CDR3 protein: CASSESAGQGVGARQFF

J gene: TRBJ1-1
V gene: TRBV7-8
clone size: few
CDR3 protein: CASSLTGEMAFF

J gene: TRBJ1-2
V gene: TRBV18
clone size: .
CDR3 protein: CASSQPGQGIYGYTF

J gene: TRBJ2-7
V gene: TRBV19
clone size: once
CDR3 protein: CATTAGGTSGNSYEQYF

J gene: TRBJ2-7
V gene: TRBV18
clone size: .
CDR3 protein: CASSPTTGVNEQYF

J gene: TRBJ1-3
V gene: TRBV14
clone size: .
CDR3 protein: CASSTPQGVSGNTIYF

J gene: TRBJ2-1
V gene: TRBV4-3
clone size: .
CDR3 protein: CASSPNLGLAGNNEQFF

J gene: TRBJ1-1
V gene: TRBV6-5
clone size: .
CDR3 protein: CASSYTTGGTEAFF

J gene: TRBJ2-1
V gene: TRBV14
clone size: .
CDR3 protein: CASSQAIPPLNEQFF